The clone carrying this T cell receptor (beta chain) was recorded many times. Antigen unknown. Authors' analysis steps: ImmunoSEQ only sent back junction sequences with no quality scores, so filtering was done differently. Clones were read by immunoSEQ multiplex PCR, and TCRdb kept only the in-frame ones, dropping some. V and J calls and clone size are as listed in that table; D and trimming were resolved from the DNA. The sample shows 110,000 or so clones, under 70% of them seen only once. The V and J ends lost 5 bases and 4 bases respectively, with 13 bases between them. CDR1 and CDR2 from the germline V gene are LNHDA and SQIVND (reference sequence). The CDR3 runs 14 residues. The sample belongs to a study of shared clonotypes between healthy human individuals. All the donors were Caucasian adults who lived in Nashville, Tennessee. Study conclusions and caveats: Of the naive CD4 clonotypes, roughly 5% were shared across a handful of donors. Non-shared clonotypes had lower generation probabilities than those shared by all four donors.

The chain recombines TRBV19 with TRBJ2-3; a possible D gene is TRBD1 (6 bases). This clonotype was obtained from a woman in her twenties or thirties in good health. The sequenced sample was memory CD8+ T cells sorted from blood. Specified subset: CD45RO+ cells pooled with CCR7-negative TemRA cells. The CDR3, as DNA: TGTGCCAGTAGTTCCTGGGGGCTAGCAGATACGCAGTATTTT. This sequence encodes CASSSWGLADTQYF.